This TCR beta chain was profiled in a study of molecular identifiers for immune sequencing clone quantification. TCRdb used MiXCR to reprocess the PCR reads, holding one entry per CDR3 protein. Here the sample spans approximately 630,000 distinct CDR3 sequences, roughly 25% being singletons. The CD8+CD4-CCR7+CD45RA+ phenotype defined the sorted naive CD8 T cells. Germline-derived CDR1 and CDR2 are SQVTM and ANQGSEA. CDR3 length: 12 residues. Between the trimmed V and J ends, which lost 8 bases and 6 bases, there was a span of 17 bases. In its sample, this clonotype was seen many times. V is TRBV29-1 and J is TRBJ2-7, with D perhaps TRBD1 or TRBD2 (5 bases each). The sequenced material came from naive CD8+ T cells from blood, with Jurkat cell RNA spiked in. As for subset: FACS-sorted CD8+CD4-CCR7+CD45RA+ naive T cells. This clonotype was obtained from a human donor in good health. Some libraries in this study had Jurkat cell RNA spiked in. In DNA, the CDR3 is TGCAGCACCCGGGTAGGGGAGAGCGAGCAGTACTTC. Translating gives CSTRVGESEQYF.